This TCR delta chain was sequenced in a study of gamma-delta T cells after stem cell transplantation. TCRdb re-identified clones in the RT-PCR reads via CATT. The sample lists some 2,400 delta-chain clones; around 21% were seen once. Worth noting for this clone: A far larger clone differs by one base, so this is likely a read error.

CDR1 is TSWWSYY and CDR2 is QGS in the germline V gene. The CDR3 is 14 amino acids. Trimming shortened V by 4 bases and J by 10 bases, and 16 bases separated the two germline ends. The sample consisted of gamma-delta T cells. The chain recombines TRDV1 with TRDJ2, with TRDD2 as a possible D gene (5 bases). This sequence was found in a human donor. It is not recorded whose cells these are; they may come from a transplant donor. CDR3 sequence (DNA): TGTGCTCTTGGGGCATCACTTCCCCACGGACAACTCTTCTTT. Translating gives CALGASLPHGQLFF.